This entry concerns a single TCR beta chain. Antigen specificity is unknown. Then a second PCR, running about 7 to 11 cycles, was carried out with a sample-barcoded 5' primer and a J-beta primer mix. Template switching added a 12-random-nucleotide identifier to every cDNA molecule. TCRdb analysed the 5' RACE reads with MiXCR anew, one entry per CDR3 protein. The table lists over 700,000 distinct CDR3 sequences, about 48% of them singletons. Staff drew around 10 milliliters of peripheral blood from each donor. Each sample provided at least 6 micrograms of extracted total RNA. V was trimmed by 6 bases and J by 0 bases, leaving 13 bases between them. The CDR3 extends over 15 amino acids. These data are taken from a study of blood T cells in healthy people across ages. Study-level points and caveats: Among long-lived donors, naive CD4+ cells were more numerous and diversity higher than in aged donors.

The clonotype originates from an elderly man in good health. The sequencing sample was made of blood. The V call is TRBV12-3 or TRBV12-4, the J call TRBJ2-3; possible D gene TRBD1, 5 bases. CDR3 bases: TGTGCCAGCAGAACAAACAGGTGGAGCACAGATACGCAGTATTTT. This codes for CASRTNRWSTDTQYF.